This T cell receptor (beta chain) was sequenced in a study of CD8 T cells in Susac syndrome. The wider study: When their blood was taken, patients with Susac syndrome were therapy-naive, taking corticosteroids, or taking intravenous immunoglobulin alone. Study findings and constraints: Total CD8+ and CD8+ TEMRA repertoires contained fewer than 20 and five Susac-specific public clones, respectively.

This clonotype has just a few counts. Its antigen is unidentified. One end of the junction is discordant with germline, which a read error may explain. CDR3 length equals 13 residues. The germline CDR1 and CDR2 sequences are SQVTM and ANQGSEA. The RNA, about 0.45 to 1 ug, was put through reverse transcription using random hexamers. Multiplex PCR with immunoSEQ amplified the TCR beta CDR3 across 54 Vbeta and 13 Jbeta. TCRdb processed the immunoSEQ multiplex PCR reads anew with MiXCR; each CDR3 protein has one entry. The repertoire holds around 110,000 distinct CDR3 sequences, with roughly 94% as singletons.

The chain links TRBV29-1 to TRBJ2-7; 9 nucleotides align to TRBD1. The clonotype comes from a human donor with Susac syndrome. Sequencing was done on a sample of CD8+ T cells from PBMCs. The DNA for the CDR3 is TGCAGTGTTGCGGGACAGGGAAGCTACGAGCAGTACTTC. It translates to CSVAGQGSYEQYF.